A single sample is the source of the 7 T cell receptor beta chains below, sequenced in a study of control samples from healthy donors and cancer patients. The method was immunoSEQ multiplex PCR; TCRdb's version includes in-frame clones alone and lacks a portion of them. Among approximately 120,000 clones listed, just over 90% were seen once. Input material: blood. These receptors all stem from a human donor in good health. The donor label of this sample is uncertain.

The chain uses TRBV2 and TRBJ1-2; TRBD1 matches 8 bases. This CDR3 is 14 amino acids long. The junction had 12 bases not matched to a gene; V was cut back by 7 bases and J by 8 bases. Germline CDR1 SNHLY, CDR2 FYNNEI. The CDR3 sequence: CASNRGQAGEGYTF. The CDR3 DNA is TGTGCCAGCAACAGGGGACAGGCCGGGGAGGGCTACACCTTC. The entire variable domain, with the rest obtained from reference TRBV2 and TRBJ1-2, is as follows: EPEVTQTPSHQVTQMGQEVILRCVPISNHLYFYWYRQILGQKVEFLVSFYNNEISEKSEIFDDQFSVERPDGSNFTLKIRSTKLEDSAMYFCASNRGQAGEGYTFGSGTRLTVV.

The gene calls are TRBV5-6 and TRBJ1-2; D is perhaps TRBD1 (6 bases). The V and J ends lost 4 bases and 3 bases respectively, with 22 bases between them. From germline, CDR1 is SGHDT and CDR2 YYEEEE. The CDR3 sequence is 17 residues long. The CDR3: CASSPPQGRSGDYGYTF. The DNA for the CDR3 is TGTGCCAGCAGCCCGCCGCAGGGGCGGAGTGGCGACTATGGCTACACCTTC.

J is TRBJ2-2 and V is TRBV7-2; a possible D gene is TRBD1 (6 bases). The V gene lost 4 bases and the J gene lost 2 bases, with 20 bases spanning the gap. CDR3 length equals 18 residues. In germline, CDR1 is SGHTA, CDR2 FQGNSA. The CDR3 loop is CASSSKQLVGTNTGELFF. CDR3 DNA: TGTGCCAGCAGCTCAAAGCAACTAGTTGGGACAAACACCGGGGAGCTGTTTTTT.

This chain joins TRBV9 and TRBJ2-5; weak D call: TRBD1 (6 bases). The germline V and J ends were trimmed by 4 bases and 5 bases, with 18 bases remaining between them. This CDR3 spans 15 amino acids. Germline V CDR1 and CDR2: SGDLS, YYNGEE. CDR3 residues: CASSPGTMKTETQYF. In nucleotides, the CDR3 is TGTGCCAGCAGCCCCGGGACAATGAAAACGGAGACCCAGTACTTC.

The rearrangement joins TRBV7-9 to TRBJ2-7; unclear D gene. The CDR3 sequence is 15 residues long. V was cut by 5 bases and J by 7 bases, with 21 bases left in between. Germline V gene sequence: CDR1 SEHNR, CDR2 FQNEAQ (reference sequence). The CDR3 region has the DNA TGTGCCAGCAGCAAATCGGTAGGGCGGTCGAGTGAGCAGTACTTC. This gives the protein CASSKSVGRSSEQYF. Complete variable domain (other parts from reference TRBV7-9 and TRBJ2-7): DTGVSQNPRHKITKRGQNVTFRCDPISEHNRLYWYRQTLGQGPEFLTYFQNEAQLEKSRLLSDRFSAERPKGSFSTLEIQRTEQGDSAMYLCASSKSVGRSSEQYFGPGTRLTVT.

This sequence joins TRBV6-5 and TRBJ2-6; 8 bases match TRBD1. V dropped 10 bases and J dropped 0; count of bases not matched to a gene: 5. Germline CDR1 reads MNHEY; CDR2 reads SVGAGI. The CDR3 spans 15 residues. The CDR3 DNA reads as TGTGCCACCCGACAGGGGTACTCTGGGGCCAACGTCCTGACTTTC. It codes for CATRQGYSGANVLTF.

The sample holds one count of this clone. Written as DNA, the CDR3 is TGTGCCGGCCGAACCTCAGGGGAAGTCTCACCCCTCCACTTT. It specifies CAGRTSGEVSPLHF. The chain couples TRBV7-9 to TRBJ1-6, with TRBD1 as a possible D gene (6 bases). Trimming shortened V by 11 bases and J by 10 bases, and 21 bases separated the two germline ends. Germline values: CDR1 SEHNR, CDR2 FQNEAQ (reference sequence). The CDR3 extends over 14 amino acids.